Many counts were recorded for the clone carrying this T cell receptor beta chain. Its antigen is still unknown. TCRdb analysed the reads with MiXCR anew, one entry per CDR3 protein. This sample has about 110,000 distinct CDR3 sequences, with roughly a tenth found just once. This sample is part of a study of T cell repertoires in cytomegalovirus infection. Study details: Indicated by public TCR beta signatures were CMV infection and matching HLA type. Findings and limits, study-wide: HLA-C-restricted CMV-specific TCR beta clonotypes were dominant in the ex vivo response.

The CDR3 has 13 residues. V lost 3 bases and J lost 5, with 9 bases in between. The sample taken for sequencing was PBMCs, sequenced either directly or after in vitro stimulation (not recorded which). The origin of this receptor is a human donor in good health (CMV status not recorded). Some clones in this sample may be carry-over from other donors' samples. The chain couples TRBV12-3 or TRBV12-4 to TRBJ2-3, with D uncertain. The CDR3 region is CASSFDQLDTQYF. CDR3 in DNA: TGTGCCAGCAGTTTCGATCAGTTAGATACGCAGTATTTT.